This entry lists 12 T cell receptor beta chains sequenced from one sample in a study of T cells in Graves' hyperthyroidism and ophthalmopathy. Amplification yielded TCR beta CDR3 regions, with RNA transcripts as the source. The HTBI primer set drove a first-round RT-PCR of the TCR CDR3. TCRdb redid the calling of the multiplex PCR reads with MiXCR, one entry per CDR3 protein. Found here are around 600,000 distinct CDR3 sequences, 15% to 19% of them singletons; the top ten hold under 8%. The specimen was blood. These receptors were obtained from a woman under 40 with Graves' hyperthyroidism.

This clonotype appeared many times. J is TRBJ2-1 and V is TRBV20-1; 9 nucleotides align to TRBD2. The ends lost 3 bases at V and 8 bases at J; junction bases unmatched: 11. The CDR3 runs to 15 residues. The germline gives CDR1 DFQATT, CDR2 SNEGSKA (reference sequence). CDR3 coding DNA: TGCAGTGCTAGTGGGTCGGCTAGCGGGAAGGATGAGCAGTTCTTC. It codes for CSASGSASGKDEQFF.

This clonotype was seen a few times. V usage is TRBV28 and J usage is TRBJ2-3, with D possibly matching TRBD2 (6 bases). The CDR3 consists of 12 residues. Trimming stripped 3 bases from V and 11 bases from J, with 12 bases between. From germline, CDR1 is MDHEN and CDR2 SYDVKM. The DNA of the CDR3 is TGTGCCAGCAGTTTGTTGACCGGGGGGCAGTATTTT. Its protein is CASSLLTGGQYF.

In this sample, this clonotype turned up a few times. The chain's CDR3 is CASGLYRGDSYNEQFF. The CDR3 DNA reads as TGTGCTAGTGGTTTGTACAGGGGGGATTCCTACAATGAGCAGTTCTTC. The chain couples TRBV12-5 to TRBJ2-1; 8 nucleotides align to TRBD1. The germline V gene encodes CDR1 LGHNT and CDR2 FRNRAP. This CDR3 has 16 amino acids. V gave up 2 bases and J gave up 1 base; unmatched junction bases: 4.

The DNA of the CDR3 is TGTGCCAGCTCACCATTTCGGGGTCCGATGAACACTGAAGCTTTCTTT. It encodes CASSPFRGPMNTEAFF. The chain is built from TRBV18 and TRBJ1-1, with no clear D. The V gene's germline CDR1 is KGHSH and CDR2 LQKENI. The CDR3 has 16 residues. Trimming stripped 2 bases from V and 0 bases from J, with 13 bases between.

This clonotype was detected ten times or more. The genes are TRBV28 and TRBJ1-4, with D perhaps matching TRBD1 (6 bases). The CDR3 totals 16 residues. V lost 4 bases and J 3 bases, leaving 15 bases between the germline ends. Looked up from germline, CDR1 is MDHEN and CDR2 is SYDVKM. The CDR3 nucleotides are TGTGCCAGCAGTTCCCCCTTAGGGGGGTCTAATGAAAAACTGTTTTTT. This sequence encodes CASSSPLGGSNEKLFF.

Note on this clonotype: A much bigger clone sits one base away, suggesting this may be a read error. J is TRBJ2-2 and V is TRBV20-1; D might be TRBD1 (6 bases). In germline, CDR1 is DFQATT, CDR2 SNEGSKA (reference sequence). The CDR3 totals 12 residues. V was trimmed by 7 bases and J by 6 bases, leaving 12 bases between them. The CDR3, as DNA: TGCAGTGTTGGGGGCCCGGCCGGGGAGCTGTTTTTT. Encoded protein: CSVGGPAGELFF.

This clonotype was counted between two and nine times. The genes are TRBV15 and TRBJ1-5; D is uncertain. Germline assignment: CDR1 LNHNV and CDR2 YYDKDF (reference sequence). Trimming stripped 1 base from V and 7 bases from J, with 8 bases between. This CDR3 comprises 13 residues. This chain's CDR3 is CATSRGGFQPQHF. CDR3 DNA: TGTGCCACCAGCAGAGGCGGGTTCCAGCCCCAGCATTTT.

The DNA for the CDR3 is TGTGCCAGCAGCCAAGGAAGGACGGAGGCCCCCTTATACTACGAGCAGTACTTC. Encoded protein: CASSQGRTEAPLYYEQYF. The chain combines TRBV3-1 with TRBJ2-7; maybe TRBD2 (5 bases). This CDR3 region has 18 residues. CDR1 and CDR2 from the germline V gene are LGHDT and YNNKEL (reference sequence). Trimming stripped 1 base from V and 3 bases from J, with 22 bases between.

The chain combines TRBV9 with TRBJ1-2; 9 nucleotides line up with TRBD1. CDR1 and CDR2 from the germline V gene are SGDLS and YYNGEE. The CDR3 is 14 amino acids. The J segment lost 8 bases and the V segment lost 4 bases, leaving 9 bases of the junction unmatched. CDR3 bases: TGTGCCAGCAGCACACACACAGGGGGCTGGGGCTACACCTTC. It yields the protein CASSTHTGGWGYTF.

This clonotype was counted many times. The chain uses TRBV10-3 and TRBJ2-3; a weak D match, TRBD2 (6 bases). Deletions cut 4 bases from V and 2 bases from J, with 13 bases between. Germline V gene lookup returns CDR1 ENHRY and CDR2 SYGVKD. This CDR3 is 15 amino acids long. CDR3 coding DNA: TGTGCCATCAGTGGGGCCCCTAGCGACACAGATACGCAGTATTTT. Protein: CAISGAPSDTDTQYF.

This clonotype was seen at least ten times. V and J are TRBV7-6 and TRBJ2-1, with 10 bases aligning to TRBD2. J gave up 8 bases and V 2 bases, and 6 bases lay outside the gene matches. Germline CDR1 is SGHVS and CDR2 is FNYEAQ. The CDR3 contains 15 residues. Here the CDR3 reads CASSLFSGRAHEQFF. The CDR3 DNA is TGTGCCAGCAGCTTATTCAGCGGGAGGGCCCATGAGCAGTTCTTC. Supplemented by reference TRBV7-6 and TRBJ2-1, the full variable domain reads GAGVSQSPRYKVTKRGQDVALRCDPISGHVSLYWYRQALGQGPEFLTYFNYEAQQDKSGLPNDRFSAERPEGSISTLTIQRTEQRDSAMYRCASSLFSGRAHEQFFGPGTRLTVL.

Here the CDR3 DNA reads TGCGCCAGCAGGCGAGTGGTCCTAGCGGGCGTACCCCACCGCACAGATACGCAGTATTTT. Translating gives CASRRVVLAGVPHRTDTQYF. The chain is built from TRBV5-1 and TRBJ2-3; TRBD2 matches 8 bases. Germline trimming cut 5 bases from V and 1 base from J; bases unmatched to any gene: 21. CDR1 SGHRS and CDR2 YFSETQ come from the germline V gene. CDR3 length equals 20 residues.